A single sample gave rise to the 23 T cell receptor beta chains below, sequenced in a study of tumor-infiltrating lymphocytes in primary liver carcinoma. Unsorted whole blood supplied the RNA, and germline DNA was extracted too. Starting from approximately 470 ng of total RNA, TCR beta cDNA was produced with a primer in the constant region. ARM-PCR was slightly modified, and three nested multiplex PCR rounds with it gave rise to the TCR beta libraries. The first two PCR rounds used TRBV1-TRBV30 forward primers with a C-beta reverse primer, around 10 cycles each. TCRdb re-called the multiplex PCR reads through MiXCR, storing one row per CDR3 protein. The sample includes a few hundred thousand distinct CDR3 sequences, 50% to 75% of them seen just once. The sample comprised peripheral blood. The receptors derive from a woman between 25 and 40 years old with primary liver carcinoma and hepatitis B virus infection.

Concerning this clonotype itself: One base away lies a much larger clone, so this may be a sequencing read error. The J gene is TRBJ2-5, the V gene TRBV12-3 or TRBV12-4; TRBD2 agrees at 8 bases. This CDR3 has 18 amino acids. V lost 4 bases and J lost 1; bases outside the gene matches: 14. In nucleotides, the CDR3 is TGTGCCAGCAGTTCCCCGGGACTAACGGGAGGGCTCCAAGAGACCCAGTACTTC. Residues: CASSSPGLTGGLQETQYF.

This clonotype was seen many times. The J gene is TRBJ2-6, the V gene TRBV29-1, with D maybe TRBD2 (6 bases). Germline V lookup: CDR1 SQVTM, CDR2 ANQGSEA. CDR3 length equals 15 residues. With 6 bases removed from V and 0 bases from J, the gap between germline ends came to 12 bases. The CDR3 DNA is TGCAGCGTCCGGGACTTGGCCTCTGGGGCCAACGTCCTGACTTTC. It codes for CSVRDLASGANVLTF.

This clonotype was seen once. This rearrangement joins TRBV11-3 to TRBJ1-1; TRBD1 is a possible D gene (6 bases). The CDR3 loop spans 13 amino acids. The V gene's germline CDR1 is SGHNT and CDR2 YENEEA. V was clipped by 10 bases and J by 3 bases, with 15 bases between them. The CDR3 protein is CATRRGGHTEAFF. In DNA, the CDR3 is TGTGCCACCAGACGAGGGGGGCACACTGAAGCTTTCTTT. Together with reference TRBV11-3 and TRBJ1-1, the CDR3 gives the full variable domain: EAGVVQSPRYKIIEKKQPVAFWCNPISGHNTLYWYLQNLGQGPELLIRYENEEAVDDSQLPKDRFSAERLKGVDSTLKIQPAELGDSAVYLCATRRGGHTEAFFGQGTRLTVV.

As to this clonotype: An end of the junction does not agree with germline; a read error may underlie this. This chain connects TRBV6-5 to TRBJ2-2; tentatively, D is TRBD2 (5 bases). The V gene's germline CDR1 is MNHEY and CDR2 SVGAGI. This CDR3 region has 16 residues. The CDR3 sequence: CASSYGTVTNTGELLF. The CDR3 DNA reads TGTGCCAGCAGTTACGGCACAGTTACGAACACCGGGGAGCTGTTATTT.

This chain links TRBV6-1 with TRBJ2-7; 12 bases map to TRBD2. V was pared by 4 bases and J by 0 bases, with 7 bases of the junction left unmatched. CDR1 is MNHNS and CDR2 is SASEGT in the germline V gene. The CDR3 sequence is 17 residues long. This chain's CDR3 is CASSGGPGLAGSYEQYF. CDR3 nucleotide sequence: TGTGCCAGCAGTGGTGGACCGGGACTAGCGGGCTCCTACGAGCAGTACTTC.

Remarks on this clonotype: A clone one base away is much larger, so this may be a read error. This sequence joins TRBV11-1 and TRBJ2-7, with TRBD2 matching 14 bases. The length of the CDR3 is 16 residues. The trim removed 4 bases at V and 8 bases at J, leaving 10 bases unmatched. Germline CDR1 reads SGHAT; CDR2 reads FQDESV (reference sequence). CDR3 coding DNA: TGTGCCAGCAGCTACTCCGGGACTAGCGGGGGTCTCAAGCAGTACTTC. Its protein product is CASSYSGTSGGLKQYF.

This clonotype occurred once. This chain uses TRBV28 with TRBJ2-5; possible D gene TRBD1, 5 bases. Trimming removed 10 bases from V and 5 bases from J, with 17 bases in between. Germline V lookup: CDR1 MDHEN, CDR2 SYDVKM. The CDR3 covers 13 residues. As DNA, the CDR3 is TGTGCCATATCTAGGGCAGGGCGTGAGACCCAGTACTTC. The encoded protein is CAISRAGRETQYF.

As to this clonotype: A read error may be the cause here, since a much bigger clone is one base away. J is TRBJ2-7 and V is TRBV4-1; TRBD2 aligns across 10 bases. The germline V gene has CDR1 MGHRA and CDR2 YSYEKL. Unmatched junction bases numbered 9, after V lost 4 bases and J lost 6 bases. This CDR3 is 15 amino acids long. The CDR3 DNA is TGCGCCAGCAGCCGAGTCGGAGCGGGAGGGACCGAGCAGTACTTC. It yields the protein CASSRVGAGGTEQYF.

Comments on this clonotype: Because it lacks the conserved phenylalanine or tryptophan at the end, this CDR3 is likely a read error. The rearrangement uses TRBV7-9 and TRBJ2-1, with D perhaps matching TRBD1 (5 bases). Per the germline V gene, CDR1 is SEHNR and CDR2 is FQNEAQ (reference sequence). The germline V and J ends were trimmed by 3 bases and 7 bases, with 16 bases remaining between them. CDR3 length: 15 residues. CDR3 amino acids: CASSFLLGAWNEQFL. The CDR3 DNA reads as TGTGCCAGCAGCTTTCTTTTAGGGGCGTGGAATGAGCAGTTCCTC.

This clonotype occurred a few times. This chain uses TRBV4-1 with TRBJ2-1, with TRBD2 identical over 7 bases. Germline CDR1 reads MGHRA; CDR2 reads YSYEKL. This CDR3 has 16 residues. J lost 2 bases, V lost 0 bases, and 4 bases had no gene match. This CDR3 reads CASSQDRTSPYNEQFF. In nucleotides, the CDR3 is TGCGCCAGCAGCCAAGATAGGACTAGTCCCTACAATGAGCAGTTCTTC.

This CDR3 reads CARSTDLEDEQYF. The DNA of the CDR3 is TGTGCCAGGAGTACCGACCTAGAGGACGAGCAGTACTTC. The V and J genes are TRBV28 and TRBJ2-7, with D uncertain. The germline V and J ends were trimmed by 9 bases and 5 bases, with 17 bases remaining between them. The CDR3 contains 13 residues. Germline CDR1 is MDHEN and CDR2 is SYDVKM.

This chain joins TRBV2 and TRBJ2-3; no reliable D call. V lost 7 bases to trimming and J lost 0 bases, with 14 bases between them. There are 15 residues in the CDR3. CDR1 SNHLY and CDR2 FYNNEI come from the germline V gene. The CDR3 loop reads CASTNSPSSTDTQYF. In DNA, the CDR3 is TGTGCCAGCACCAACTCCCCCTCTAGCACAGATACGCAGTATTTT.

This clonotype was counted only a few times. This chain joins TRBV7-8 and TRBJ1-5, with a weak D call TRBD1 (5 bases). In germline, CDR1 is SGHVS, CDR2 FQNEAQ. CDR3 length equals 13 residues. V was cut by 4 bases and J by 9 bases, with 13 bases left in between. CDR3 in amino acids: CASSSTDPSPQHF. The CDR3 region has the DNA TGTGCCAGCAGCTCGACAGATCCCTCGCCCCAGCATTTT.

This clonotype was detected only a few times. This CDR3 reads CAISERGVEQYF. DNA for the CDR3: TGTGCCATCAGTGAACGGGGGGTCGAGCAGTACTTC. The chain is built from TRBV10-3 and TRBJ2-7; 7 bases map to TRBD2. Looked up from germline, CDR1 is ENHRY and CDR2 is SYGVKD. V dropped 3 bases and J dropped 6; count of bases not matched to a gene: 2. The CDR3 runs 12 residues.

Comment on this clonotype: A read error is possible here, since a much larger clone lies one base away. The rearrangement uses TRBV6-5 and TRBJ1-2, with D maybe TRBD1 (5 bases). Germline values: CDR1 MNHEY, CDR2 SVGAGI. V was clipped by 6 bases and J by 10 bases, with 18 bases between them. The CDR3 has 13 amino acids. CDR3 in DNA: TGTGCCAGCAGACAAGAGGGGTGGGATGACTACACCTTC. Protein product: CASRQEGWDDYTF.

This clonotype was seen a handful of times. A junction end diverges from the germline sequence, so it may reflect a read error. The rearrangement uses TRBV12-3 or TRBV12-4 and TRBJ2-7; D remains unclear. There are 13 residues in the CDR3. CDR3: CTSSLKRSYEQYF. The CDR3 DNA follows: TGTACCAGCAGTTTAAAACGCTCCTACGAGCAGTACTTC.

The rearrangement links TRBV11-3 to TRBJ1-1; D unclear. CDR1 is SGHNT, CDR2 YENEEA, per germline. The CDR3 contains 16 residues. The V and J ends lost 4 bases and 12 bases respectively, with 27 bases between them. The CDR3 DNA is TGTGCCAGCAGCTCCGCGGGCCTTTCCATGATCGACGGGACTTTCTTT. It encodes CASSSAGLSMIDGTFF.

A remark on this clonotype: Just one base apart from a much larger clone, this may be a read error. The chain employs TRBV4-3 and TRBJ2-3, with D unresolved. The CDR3 covers 16 residues. Germline V gene lookup returns CDR1 LGHNA and CDR2 YSLEER. Here the CDR3 reads CASSQAPFGGTDTLYF. In DNA, the CDR3 is TGCGCCAGCAGCCAAGCCCCTTTCGGCGGTACAGATACGCTGTATTTT.

The sample holds a few counts of this clonotype. The V call is TRBV5-6, the J call TRBJ1-5, with D uncertain. The CDR3 length is 16 residues. CDR1 is SGHDT, CDR2 YYEEEE, per germline. Trimming left V 4 bases short and J 4 bases short, with 18 bases between. The CDR3 nucleotides read TGTGCCAGCAGCCTCCTAGACGGGAGTGATAATCAGCCCCAGCATTTT. Its protein is CASSLLDGSDNQPQHF.

Ten or more counts support this clonotype. V gene TRBV11-1 combines with J gene TRBJ1-1; 8 bases match TRBD1. Germline values: CDR1 SGHAT, CDR2 FQDESV (reference sequence). Losses at the gene ends were 0 bases for V and 3 bases for J; bases not matched to a gene: 3. The CDR3 extends over 15 amino acids. The CDR3 bases are TGTGCCAGCAGCTTAGCTCCGGGACAGGACACTGAAGCTTTCTTT. The encoded protein is CASSLAPGQDTEAFF.

The rearrangement links TRBV29-1 to TRBJ2-1, with a possible D match to TRBD2 (6 bases). In germline, CDR1 is SQVTM, CDR2 ANQGSEA. Deletions cut 4 bases from V and 6 bases from J, with 25 bases between. The CDR3 runs to 17 residues. CDR3 amino acids: CSVGGEAGTSPGNEQFF. The CDR3 DNA reads as TGCAGCGTTGGGGGGGAGGCGGGAACCAGCCCGGGCAATGAGCAGTTCTTC.

The chain recombines TRBV6-1 with TRBJ1-2, with a possible D match to TRBD1 (5 bases). CDR1 is MNHNS and CDR2 is SASEGT in the germline V gene. Trimming took off 0 bases at V and 7 bases at J, with 12 bases between the two ends. This CDR3 spans 14 amino acids. This CDR3 reads CASSEAVRVGGYTF. CDR3 nucleotides: TGTGCCAGCAGTGAAGCGGTCAGGGTGGGTGGCTACACCTTC.

Comments on this clonotype: At one of its ends the junction is not consistent with the germline gene, which may arise from a read error. V usage is TRBV4-1 and J usage is TRBJ2-5; D could derive from TRBD1 or TRBD2 (5 bases each). Germline-derived CDR1 and CDR2 are MGHRA and YSYEKL. The CDR3 runs 17 residues. CDR3 bases: TGCGCCAGCAGTCTAGGGGTGGACATGACCGCTTGGGAGAACCAGTACTTC. Protein: CASSLGVDMTAWENQYF.